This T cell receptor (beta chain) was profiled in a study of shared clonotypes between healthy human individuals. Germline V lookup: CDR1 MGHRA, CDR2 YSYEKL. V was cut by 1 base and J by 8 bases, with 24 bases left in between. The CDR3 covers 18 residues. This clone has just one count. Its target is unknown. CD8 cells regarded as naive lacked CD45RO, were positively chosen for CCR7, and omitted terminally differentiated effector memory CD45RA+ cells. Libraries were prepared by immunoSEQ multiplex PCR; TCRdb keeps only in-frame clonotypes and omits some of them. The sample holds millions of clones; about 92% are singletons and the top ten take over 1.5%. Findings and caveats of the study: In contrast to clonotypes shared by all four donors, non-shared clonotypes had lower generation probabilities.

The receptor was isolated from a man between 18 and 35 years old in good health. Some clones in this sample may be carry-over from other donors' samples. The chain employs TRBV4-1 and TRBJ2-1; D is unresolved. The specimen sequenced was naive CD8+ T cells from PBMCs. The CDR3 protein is CASSQVSRTLLSIYEQFF. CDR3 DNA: TGCGCCAGCAGCCAAGTCTCCCGAACACTACTTAGTATATATGAGCAGTTCTTC.